This T cell receptor (beta chain) was recorded in a study of blood T cell repertoires in COVID-19. In the study overall: Both acute and convalescent COVID-19 samples were obtained from the United States, Italy and Spain.

J gave up 5 bases and V 0 bases, and 6 bases lay outside the gene matches. The CDR3 extends over 15 amino acids. Germline CDR1 is SGHDN and CDR2 is FVKESK. How the authors handled the data: How many nucleated cells were present was estimated from reference gene primer amplification. This table comes from immunoSEQ multiplex PCR, and its TCRdb copy is limited to in-frame clones, with some not included. V, J and clone size are taken as reported in that table, and D and trimming were inferred from the DNA itself. The table shows tens of thousands of clones, with under 95% occurring only once. The receptor was isolated from a human donor in a cohort sampled during active COVID-19. The sample was peripheral blood. The V call is TRBV14, the J call TRBJ2-7; 8 bases fit TRBD1. CDR3 sequence: CASSQERGQGHEQYF. For the CDR3, the DNA is TGTGCCAGCAGCCAAGAACGAGGACAGGGCCACGAGCAGTACTTC.